The clone carrying this TCR beta chain has a handful of counts. This entry belongs to a study of identical twins. TCRdb analysed the 5' RACE reads with MiXCR anew, one entry per CDR3 protein. Of approximately 470,000 distinct CDR3 sequences in the sample, 12% to 15% were seen once. These records were also assigned to another study, of yellow fever vaccine responses in identical twins.

The sample taken for sequencing was CD4+ T cells sorted from blood. This TCR derives from a woman under 30 in good health.

CDR3 sequence: CASLGQGNPGELFF. CDR3 bases: TGCGCCAGCTTGGGACAGGGTAATCCCGGGGAGCTGTTTTTT. The chain joins TRBV10-2 to TRBJ2-2; 9 bases fit TRBD1. The CDR3 contains 14 residues. The V gene's germline CDR1 is WSHSY and CDR2 SAAADI. V trimming: 8 bases; J trimming: 6 bases; junction bases outside the gene matches: 7.